Shown below are 31 T cell receptor beta chains from a single sample sequenced in a study of blood T cell repertoires in COVID-19. The protocol was immunoSEQ multiplex PCR, while the TCRdb copy is restricted to in-frame clones and leaves out a portion. The sample has approximately 75,000 clones; approximately 90% are singletons. The sequenced sample was peripheral blood. The receptors were sampled from a human donor in a cohort sampled during active COVID-19.

This clone was seen only once. The V call is TRBV20-1, the J call TRBJ2-5; TRBD2 might be the D (6 bases). The CDR3 is made up of 15 amino acids. V lost 3 bases and J 4 bases, leaving 18 bases between the germline ends. The germline CDR1 and CDR2 sequences are DFQATT and SNEGSKA (reference sequence). The CDR3 DNA follows: TGCAGTGCTAGTGGGTCTCGACTAGAACGAGAGACCCAGTACTTC. Protein product: CSASGSRLERETQYF.

This rearrangement joins TRBV10-3 to TRBJ2-1, with 14 positions matching TRBD2. CDR1 is ENHRY and CDR2 is SYGVKD in the germline V gene. V dropped 2 bases and J dropped 8; count of bases not matched to a gene: 11. There are 18 residues in the CDR3. As DNA, the CDR3 is TGTGCCATCAGTGAGAATAGACTAGCGGGGGGGCGTTCCCATGAGCAGTTCTTC. As protein: CAISENRLAGGRSHEQFF.

The genes are TRBV5-1 and TRBJ2-1; D remains unclear. CDR1 and CDR2 from the germline V gene are SGHRS and YFSETQ. The V gene lost 4 bases and the J gene lost 6 bases, with 17 bases spanning the gap. CDR3 length: 15 residues. The CDR3 DNA reads TGCGCCAGCAGCCCCCTTAGTGGGCAGATCAATGAGCAGTTCTTC. Its translation: CASSPLSGQINEQFF.

V gene TRBV24-1 combines with J gene TRBJ2-1; TRBD1 matches at 7 bases. The CDR3 is made up of 18 amino acids. Germline assignment: CDR1 KGHDR and CDR2 SFDVKD. V dropped 4 bases and J dropped 3; count of bases not matched to a gene: 14. This CDR3 reads CATSDSLTGIGNYNEQFF. The CDR3 DNA follows: TGTGCCACCAGTGACTCTTTGACAGGGATCGGGAACTACAATGAGCAGTTCTTC.

The CDR3 protein is CASSFYAGGPQETQYF. CDR3 DNA sequence: TGTGCCAGCAGTTTCTATGCGGGGGGGCCCCAAGAGACCCAGTACTTC. The rearrangement uses TRBV27 and TRBJ2-5; 9 bases fit TRBD2. The germline gives CDR1 MNHEY, CDR2 SMNVEV (reference sequence). After removal of 3 bases from V and 1 base from J, the junction contained 6 bases not matched to a gene. The CDR3 extends over 16 amino acids.

The CDR3, as DNA: TGTGCCAGCAGCCCCCGGGGGAGTGAATTCACAGATACGCAGTATTTT. It encodes CASSPRGSEFTDTQYF. The chain couples TRBV9 to TRBJ2-3; TRBD2 is a possible D gene (6 bases). Germline V gene sequence: CDR1 SGDLS, CDR2 YYNGEE. V lost 4 bases and J lost 2, with 17 bases in between. The CDR3 is made up of 16 amino acids.

This clone is a singleton in its sample. Compared with germline, one end of the junction differs, possibly owing to a read error. The chain uses TRBV9 and TRBJ1-3; TRBD1 aligns across 7 bases. Germline V gives CDR1 SGDLS, CDR2 YYNGEE. The CDR3 contains 14 residues. The CDR3 nucleotides are TGTGCCAGCAGCGTAGAGGTTGACAGGGCGGGTGTTATTTTT. This codes for CASSVEVDRAGVIF.

This clone was observed a single time. V is TRBV7-2 and J is TRBJ1-1, with D maybe TRBD1 (5 bases). This CDR3 spans 13 amino acids. V lost 7 bases and J lost 4, with 13 bases in between. CDR1 is SGHTA, CDR2 FQGNSA, per germline. The CDR3 sequence: CASTDWGLTEAFF. The CDR3 DNA is TGTGCCAGCACCGACTGGGGCCTCACTGAAGCTTTCTTT. The whole variable domain, remainder taken from reference TRBV7-2 and TRBJ1-1, is GAGVSQSPSNKVTEKGKDVELRCDPISGHTALYWYRQSLGQGLEFLIYFQGNSAPDKSGLPSDRFSAERTGGSVSTLTIQRTQQEDSAVYLCASTDWGLTEAFFGQGTRLTVV.

The chain couples TRBV18 to TRBJ2-4, with 8 bases identical to TRBD2. V lost 6 bases, J lost 0 bases, and 7 bases stayed unmatched. The V gene's germline CDR1 is KGHSH and CDR2 LQKENI. The CDR3 is made up of 16 amino acids. DNA of the CDR3: TGTGCCAGCTCGAGCGGGGGAGTCCTAGCCAAAAACATTCAGTACTTC. Its translation is CASSSGGVLAKNIQYF.

This rearrangement joins TRBV14 to TRBJ1-1; no clear D. The germline gives CDR1 SGHDN, CDR2 FVKESK. V was trimmed by 3 bases and J by 10 bases, leaving 18 bases between them. CDR3 length: 14 residues. As DNA, the CDR3 is TGTGCCAGCAGCCAGCGTTCAGCTGGGCGACCAGCTTTCTTT. Translating it yields CASSQRSAGRPAFF.

The chain combines TRBV6-2 or TRBV6-3 with TRBJ1-2; tentative D call: TRBD1 (6 bases). Per the germline V gene, CDR1 is MNHEY and CDR2 is SVGEGT. Trimming shortened V by 5 bases and J by 3 bases, and 13 bases separated the two germline ends. This CDR3 is 14 amino acids long. CDR3 DNA sequence: TGTGCCAGCAGTACCCTACAGGGCTACTATGGCTACACCTTC. It translates to CASSTLQGYYGYTF.

This sequence joins TRBV13 and TRBJ2-7, with a tentative D call TRBD2 (6 bases). Per the germline V gene, CDR1 is PRHDT and CDR2 is FYEKMQ (reference sequence). Trimming shortened V by 0 bases and J by 2 bases, and 8 bases separated the two germline ends. CDR3 length equals 14 residues. CDR3 coding DNA: TGTGCCAGCAGCTTAGGCGGGGGAACCTACGAGCAGTACTTC. Its translation: CASSLGGGTYEQYF. Full variable domain (missing parts from reference TRBV13 and TRBJ2-7): AAGVIQSPRHLIKEKRETATLKCYPIPRHDTVYWYQQGPGQDPQFLISFYEKMQSDKGSIPDRFSAQQFSDYHSELNMSSLELGDSALYFCASSLGGGTYEQYFGPGTRLTVT.

The chain employs TRBV5-1 and TRBJ1-3; 8 nucleotides align to TRBD1. CDR1 and CDR2 (germline): SGHRS, YFSETQ. J gave up 0 bases and V 0 bases, and 2 bases lay outside the gene matches. CDR3 length equals 16 residues. The chain's CDR3 is CASSLATGASGNTIYF. CDR3 nucleotides: TGCGCCAGCAGCTTGGCGACAGGGGCCTCTGGAAACACCATATATTTT. Based on the CDR3 plus reference TRBV5-1 and TRBJ1-3, the full variable domain is KAGVTQTPRYLIKTRGQQVTLSCSPISGHRSVSWYQQTPGQGLQFLFEYFSETQRNKGNFPGRFSGRQFSNSRSEMNVSTLELGDSALYLCASSLATGASGNTIYFGEGSWLTVV.

The chain combines TRBV24-1 with TRBJ1-5, with a possible D match to TRBD1 (5 bases). The germline CDR1 and CDR2 sequences are KGHDR and SFDVKD. V was shortened by 5 bases and J by 9 bases, with 13 bases between the two germline ends. The CDR3 has 13 residues. The CDR3, as DNA: TGTGCCACCAGTGGCCACCCCGGGGGGCCCCAGCATTTT. Protein sequence: CATSGHPGGPQHF.

The chain joins TRBV9 to TRBJ1-1, with unresolved D. The CDR3 runs 14 residues. Trimming stripped 0 bases from V and 1 base from J, with 7 bases between. The germline V gene encodes CDR1 SGDLS and CDR2 YYNGEE. As DNA, the CDR3 is TGTGCCAGCAGCGTAGGGCCAGGGAACACTGAAGCTTTCTTT. It yields the protein CASSVGPGNTEAFF.

This clone appeared a single time. Other DNA sequences in the same sample also yield this CDR3. V is TRBV3-1 (or the pseudogene TRBV3-2) and J is TRBJ1-5; D is unclear. CDR1 and CDR2 from the germline V gene are LGHDT and YNNKEL (reference sequence). V gave up 1 base and J gave up 4 bases, with 8 bases separating them. This CDR3 is built from 14 residues. CDR3 DNA: TGTGCCAGCAGCCAAGCAGGTGGGAATCAGCCCCAGCATTTT. Its protein product is CASSQAGGNQPQHF.

V gene TRBV7-9 combines with J gene TRBJ1-1; 7 nucleotides match TRBD1. The CDR3 totals 15 residues. The V segment lost 5 bases and the J segment 5 bases; nucleotides outside the gene matches: 11. Looked up from germline, CDR1 is SEHNR and CDR2 is FQNEAQ (reference sequence). CDR3 DNA sequence: TGTGCCAGCAGCCCCCGGGGACAGAGGGATACTGAAGCTTTCTTT. Its protein product is CASSPRGQRDTEAFF.

This rearrangement joins TRBV5-1 to TRBJ2-7; D perhaps matches TRBD2 (6 bases). Trimming removed 0 bases from V and 8 bases from J, with 12 bases in between. The CDR3 sequence is 13 residues long. CDR1 and CDR2 from the germline V gene are SGHRS and YFSETQ. The CDR3 bases are TGCGCCAGCAGCTTGGATTCGGGGAGGCAGCAGTACTTC. Its protein is CASSLDSGRQQYF. Supplemented by reference TRBV5-1 and TRBJ2-7, the full variable domain reads KAGVTQTPRYLIKTRGQQVTLSCSPISGHRSVSWYQQTPGQGLQFLFEYFSETQRNKGNFPGRFSGRQFSNSRSEMNVSTLELGDSALYLCASSLDSGRQQYFGPGTRLTVT.

This clone appeared a few times. The chain is built from TRBV27 and TRBJ1-6; 8 nucleotides line up with TRBD1. Germline-derived CDR1 and CDR2 are MNHEY and SMNVEV (reference sequence). The CDR3 sequence is 16 residues long. V trimming: 2 bases; J trimming: 9 bases; junction bases outside the gene matches: 9. CDR3 sequence reads: CASSLTGGTLGSPLHF. The CDR3 DNA follows: TGTGCCAGCAGTTTAACAGGGGGTACTTTAGGTTCACCCCTCCACTTT.

The genes are TRBV11-2 and TRBJ1-3; D uncertain. CDR1 and CDR2 from the germline V gene are SGHAT and FQNNGV. Trimming shortened V by 8 bases and J by 0 bases, and 11 bases separated the two germline ends. The CDR3 consists of 14 residues. The CDR3 sequence: CASLSSRSGNTIYF. As DNA, the CDR3 is TGTGCCAGCCTCTCTTCGCGCTCTGGAAACACCATATATTTT.

This clone is a singleton in its sample. The gene calls are TRBV24-1 and TRBJ2-1; the D is unclear. The CDR3 covers 11 residues. Trimming cost V 5 bases and J 5 bases, with 3 bases left between them. Looked up from germline, CDR1 is KGHDR and CDR2 is SFDVKD. CDR3 region: CATSADNEQFF. CDR3 DNA sequence: TGTGCCACCAGTGCAGACAATGAGCAGTTCTTC.

The rearrangement joins TRBV11-2 to TRBJ2-1; tentatively, D is TRBD2 (6 bases). V lost 5 bases and J 4 bases, leaving 18 bases between the germline ends. Germline CDR1 and CDR2: SGHAT and FQNNGV. The CDR3 loop spans 16 amino acids. In DNA form, the CDR3 reads TGTGCCAGCAGCCCCATTGGGGAGGATAGATACAATGAGCAGTTCTTC. It translates to CASSPIGEDRYNEQFF.

The chain recombines TRBV19 with TRBJ1-5; a weak D match, TRBD1 (5 bases). CDR1 is LNHDA and CDR2 is SQIVND in the germline V gene (reference sequence). The CDR3 has 15 amino acids. V lost 0 bases and J lost 9, with 15 bases in between. CDR3 bases: TGTGCCAGTAGTATAGAGCAGGGTCTTGAGAGGCCCCAGCATTTT. It encodes CASSIEQGLERPQHF. The whole variable domain, remainder taken from reference TRBV19 and TRBJ1-5, is DGGITQSPKYLFRKEGQNVTLSCEQNLNHDAMYWYRQDPGQGLRLIYYSQIVNDFQKGDIAEGYSVSREKKESFPLTVTSAQKNPTAFYLCASSIEQGLERPQHFGDGTRLSIL.

The V call is TRBV27, the J call TRBJ1-2; possible D gene TRBD1, 5 bases. The CDR3 is made up of 15 amino acids. V shed 6 bases and J shed 7 bases, with 21 bases lying between them. CDR1 MNHEY and CDR2 SMNVEV come from the germline V gene (reference sequence). The CDR3 is CASSRGGGRIRGYTF. CDR3 DNA: TGTGCCAGCAGCCGGGGTGGGGGGAGGATTCGTGGCTACACCTTC.

The chain is built from TRBV7-2 and TRBJ2-1; 11 bases are a match to TRBD2. V was clipped by 2 bases and J by 4 bases; unmatched bases: 7. The CDR3 contains 17 residues. The germline V gene encodes CDR1 SGHTA and CDR2 FQGNSA. The CDR3: CASSLLAGGPPYNEQFF. The CDR3, as DNA: TGTGCCAGCAGCTTACTAGCGGGGGGCCCTCCTTACAATGAGCAGTTCTTC.

J is TRBJ1-2 and V is TRBV5-5, with D unresolved. The V gene's germline CDR1 is SGHKS and CDR2 YYEKEE (reference sequence). Trimming took 1 base from V and 7 from J, leaving 14 bases between them. The CDR3 consists of 14 residues. CDR3 amino acids: CASSLLGLGSGYTF. As DNA, the CDR3 is TGTGCCAGCAGCTTGTTAGGCCTCGGGAGTGGCTACACCTTC.

The chain couples TRBV19 to TRBJ2-3, with 8 bases that match TRBD2. The germline V gene has CDR1 LNHDA and CDR2 SQIVND (reference sequence). V gave up 8 bases and J gave up 3 bases; unmatched junction bases: 7. The CDR3 is made up of 14 amino acids. The CDR3 DNA is TGTGCCAGTTCCTCGCGCGGGGGGACAGATACGCAGTATTTT. Translated: CASSSRGGTDTQYF.

The rearrangement links TRBV6-6 to TRBJ2-1; the match to TRBD2 covers 11 bases. The CDR3 has 15 amino acids. The germline gives CDR1 MNHNY, CDR2 SVGAGI (reference sequence). Trimming took 6 bases from V and 10 from J; bases not matched to a gene: 11. This CDR3 is CASRTTSGEPMEQFF. The CDR3, as DNA: TGTGCCAGCAGAACGACTAGCGGGGAGCCGATGGAGCAGTTCTTC.

There are a few counts of this clone. The chain carries TRBV11-2 and TRBJ2-3; a weak D match, TRBD2 (7 bases). This CDR3 has 16 residues. V lost 5 bases and J lost 4, with 19 bases in between. CDR1 SGHAT and CDR2 FQNNGV come from the germline V gene. CDR3 in DNA: TGTGCCAGCAGCCCGTCGGGGAGGGGGGCGTCAGATACGCAGTATTTT. Amino acid sequence: CASSPSGRGASDTQYF.

This rearrangement joins TRBV7-2 to TRBJ1-3; TRBD1 matches at 11 bases. Germline V gene sequence: CDR1 SGHTA, CDR2 FQGNSA. Trimming at V came to 3 bases and at J to 3 bases, leaving 4 bases not matched to a gene. The CDR3 has 16 residues. The CDR3 loop reads CASSFGQGASGNTIYF. CDR3 coding DNA: TGTGCCAGCAGCTTCGGACAGGGGGCTAGTGGAAACACCATATATTTT.

The genes are TRBV27 and TRBJ2-6; D perhaps matches TRBD2 (6 bases). Looked up from germline, CDR1 is MNHEY and CDR2 is SMNVEV (reference sequence). Trimming took off 5 bases at V and 0 bases at J, with 17 bases between the two ends. CDR3 length: 18 amino acids. The CDR3 DNA is TGTGCCAGCAGTCTTCCTGGGACTTCGAACTCTGGGGCCAACGTCCTGACTTTC. It is translated as CASSLPGTSNSGANVLTF.